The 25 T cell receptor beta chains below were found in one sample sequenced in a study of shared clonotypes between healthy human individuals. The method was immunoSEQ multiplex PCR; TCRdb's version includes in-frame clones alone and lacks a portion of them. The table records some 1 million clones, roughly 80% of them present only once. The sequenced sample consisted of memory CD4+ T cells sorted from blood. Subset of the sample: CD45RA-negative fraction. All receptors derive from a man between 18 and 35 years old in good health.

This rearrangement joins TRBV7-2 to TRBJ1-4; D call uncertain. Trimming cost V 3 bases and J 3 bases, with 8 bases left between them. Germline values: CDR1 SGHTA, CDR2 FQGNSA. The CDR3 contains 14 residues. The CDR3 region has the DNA TGTGCCAGCAGCTTTGGGCAGGCTAATGAAAAACTGTTTTTT. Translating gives CASSFGQANEKLFF. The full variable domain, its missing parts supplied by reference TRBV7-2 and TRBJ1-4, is GAGVSQSPSNKVTEKGKDVELRCDPISGHTALYWYRQSLGQGLEFLIYFQGNSAPDKSGLPSDRFSAERTGGSVSTLTIQRTQQEDSAVYLCASSFGQANEKLFFGSGTQLSVL.

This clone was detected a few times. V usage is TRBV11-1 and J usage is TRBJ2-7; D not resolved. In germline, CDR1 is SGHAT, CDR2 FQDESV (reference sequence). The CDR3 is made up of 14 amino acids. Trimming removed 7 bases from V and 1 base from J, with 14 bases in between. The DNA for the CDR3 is TGTGCCAGCATCACTTGGTGTCAGTCCTACGAGCAGTACTTC. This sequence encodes CASITWCQSYEQYF. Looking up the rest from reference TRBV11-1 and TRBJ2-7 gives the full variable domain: EAEVAQSPRYKITEKSQAVAFWCDPISGHATLYWYRQILGQGPELLVQFQDESVVDDSQLPKDRFSAERLKGVDSTLKIQPAELGDSAMYLCASITWCQSYEQYFGPGTRLTVT.

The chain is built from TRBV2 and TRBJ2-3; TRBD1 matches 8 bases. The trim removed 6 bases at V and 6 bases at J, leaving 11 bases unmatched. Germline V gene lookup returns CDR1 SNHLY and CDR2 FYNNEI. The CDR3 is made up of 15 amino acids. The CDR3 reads CASRAQGVFSDTQYF. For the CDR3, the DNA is TGTGCCAGCAGGGCACAGGGGGTTTTTAGCGATACGCAGTATTTT.

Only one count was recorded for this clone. CDR3 in amino acids: CASSVGPSGSGEQFF. Here the CDR3 DNA reads TGTGCCAGCAGCGTAGGTCCTAGCGGGAGTGGTGAGCAGTTCTTC. The gene calls are TRBV9 and TRBJ2-1; 10 nucleotides match TRBD2. The germline gives CDR1 SGDLS, CDR2 YYNGEE. CDR3 size: 15 residues. With 0 bases clipped from V and 9 bases from J, the junction kept 6 bases outside the gene matches.

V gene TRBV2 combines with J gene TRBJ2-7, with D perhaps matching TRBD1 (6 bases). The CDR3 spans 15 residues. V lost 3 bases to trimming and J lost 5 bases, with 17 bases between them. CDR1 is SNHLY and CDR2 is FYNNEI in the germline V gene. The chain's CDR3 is CASSEWGPGPNEQYF. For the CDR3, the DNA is TGTGCCAGCAGTGAGTGGGGGCCGGGGCCTAACGAGCAGTACTTC.

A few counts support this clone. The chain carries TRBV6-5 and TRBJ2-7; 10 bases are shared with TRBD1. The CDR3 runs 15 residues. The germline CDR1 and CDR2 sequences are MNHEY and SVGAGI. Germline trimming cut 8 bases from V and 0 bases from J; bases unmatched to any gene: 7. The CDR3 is CASRFRDRGSYEQYF. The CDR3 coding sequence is TGTGCCAGCCGCTTCCGGGACAGGGGCTCCTACGAGCAGTACTTC.

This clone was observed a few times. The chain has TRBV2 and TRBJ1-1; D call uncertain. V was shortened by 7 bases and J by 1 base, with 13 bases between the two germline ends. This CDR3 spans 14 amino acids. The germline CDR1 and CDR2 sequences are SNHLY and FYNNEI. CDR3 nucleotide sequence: TGTGCCAGCACGAATTGGGCCAGGAACACTGAAGCTTTCTTT. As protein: CASTNWARNTEAFF.

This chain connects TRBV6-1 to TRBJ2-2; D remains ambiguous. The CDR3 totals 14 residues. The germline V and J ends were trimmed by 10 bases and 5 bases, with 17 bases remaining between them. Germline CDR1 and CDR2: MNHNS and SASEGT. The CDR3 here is CATFPNWGTGELFF. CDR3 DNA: TGTGCCACGTTCCCAAATTGGGGAACCGGGGAGCTGTTTTTT.

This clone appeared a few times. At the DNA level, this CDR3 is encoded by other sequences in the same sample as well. In nucleotides, the CDR3 is TGTGCCAGCAGTGAACAGGGGAACACTGAAGCTTTCTTT. It yields the protein CASSEQGNTEAFF. V gene TRBV6-4 combines with J gene TRBJ1-1; D might be TRBD1 (6 bases). The CDR3 spans 13 residues. CDR1 MRHNA and CDR2 SNTAGT come from the germline V gene. V was clipped by 3 bases and J by 1 base, with 6 bases between them.

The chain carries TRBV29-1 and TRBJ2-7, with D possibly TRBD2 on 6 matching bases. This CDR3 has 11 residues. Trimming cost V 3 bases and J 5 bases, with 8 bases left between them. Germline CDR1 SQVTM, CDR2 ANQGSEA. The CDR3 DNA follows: TGCAGCGTTGATGCGGGGAACGAGCAGTACTTC. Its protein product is CSVDAGNEQYF.

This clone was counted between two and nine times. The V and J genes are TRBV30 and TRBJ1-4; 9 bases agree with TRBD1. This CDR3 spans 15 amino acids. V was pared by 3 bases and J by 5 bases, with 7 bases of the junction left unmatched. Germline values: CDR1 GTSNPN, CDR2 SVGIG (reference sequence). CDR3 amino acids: CAWRPGTGRNEKLFF. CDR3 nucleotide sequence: TGTGCCTGGAGGCCCGGGACAGGGAGGAATGAAAAACTGTTTTTT. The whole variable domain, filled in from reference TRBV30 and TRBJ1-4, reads SQTIHQWPATLVQPVGSPLSLECTVEGTSNPNLYWYRQAAGRGLQLLFYSVGIGQISSEVPQNLSASRPQDRQFILSSKKLLLSDSGFYLCAWRPGTGRNEKLFFGSGTQLSVL.

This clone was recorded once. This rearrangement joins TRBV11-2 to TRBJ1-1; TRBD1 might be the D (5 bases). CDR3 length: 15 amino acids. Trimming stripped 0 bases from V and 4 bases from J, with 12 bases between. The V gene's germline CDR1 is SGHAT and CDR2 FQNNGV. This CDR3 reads CASSLDGGRGTEAFF. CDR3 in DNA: TGTGCCAGCAGCTTAGATGGGGGGAGGGGCACTGAAGCTTTCTTT.

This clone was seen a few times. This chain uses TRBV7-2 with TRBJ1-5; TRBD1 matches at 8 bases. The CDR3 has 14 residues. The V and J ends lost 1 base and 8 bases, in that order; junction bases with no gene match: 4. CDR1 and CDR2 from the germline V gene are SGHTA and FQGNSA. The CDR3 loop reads CASSLETGVKPQHF. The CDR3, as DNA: TGTGCCAGCAGCTTAGAGACAGGGGTTAAGCCCCAGCATTTT.

In DNA form, the CDR3 reads TGTGCCAGCAGTGGGAACACCAGGAGCCTCTCGGCTTTCTTT. Its protein is CASSGNTRSLSAFF. J is TRBJ1-1 and V is TRBV6-1; D remains unclear. CDR1 is MNHNS, CDR2 SASEGT, per germline. Trimming pared 4 bases from V and 11 bases from J, leaving 20 bases between. This CDR3 contains 14 residues.

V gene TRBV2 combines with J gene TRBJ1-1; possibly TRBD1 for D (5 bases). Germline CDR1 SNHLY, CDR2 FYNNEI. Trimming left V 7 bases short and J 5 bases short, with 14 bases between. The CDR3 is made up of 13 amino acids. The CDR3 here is CASIYGGTTEAFF. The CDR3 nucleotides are TGTGCCAGCATTTACGGGGGAACAACTGAAGCTTTCTTT. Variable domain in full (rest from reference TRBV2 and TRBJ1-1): EPEVTQTPSHQVTQMGQEVILRCVPISNHLYFYWYRQILGQKVEFLVSFYNNEISEKSEIFDDQFSVERPDGSNFTLKIRSTKLEDSAMYFCASIYGGTTEAFFGQGTRLTVV.

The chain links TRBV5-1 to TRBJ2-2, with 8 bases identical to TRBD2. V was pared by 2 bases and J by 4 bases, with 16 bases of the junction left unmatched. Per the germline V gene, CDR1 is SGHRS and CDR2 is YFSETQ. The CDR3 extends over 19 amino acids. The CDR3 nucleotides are TGCGCCAGCAGCTTCCAAGTGGGCGGGGGGCCCTCGGGCACCGGGGAGCTGTTTTTT. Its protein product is CASSFQVGGGPSGTGELFF. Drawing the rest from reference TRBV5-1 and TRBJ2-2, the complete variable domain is KAGVTQTPRYLIKTRGQQVTLSCSPISGHRSVSWYQQTPGQGLQFLFEYFSETQRNKGNFPGRFSGRQFSNSRSEMNVSTLELGDSALYLCASSFQVGGGPSGTGELFFGEGSRLTVL.

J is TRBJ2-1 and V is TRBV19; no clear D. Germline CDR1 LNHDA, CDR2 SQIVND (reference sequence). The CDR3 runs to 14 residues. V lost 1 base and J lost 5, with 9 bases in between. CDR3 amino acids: CASSIAVGNNEQFF. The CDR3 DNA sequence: TGTGCCAGTAGTATAGCGGTCGGAAACAATGAGCAGTTCTTC. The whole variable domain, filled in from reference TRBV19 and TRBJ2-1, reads DGGITQSPKYLFRKEGQNVTLSCEQNLNHDAMYWYRQDPGQGLRLIYYSQIVNDFQKGDIAEGYSVSREKKESFPLTVTSAQKNPTAFYLCASSIAVGNNEQFFGPGTRLTVL.

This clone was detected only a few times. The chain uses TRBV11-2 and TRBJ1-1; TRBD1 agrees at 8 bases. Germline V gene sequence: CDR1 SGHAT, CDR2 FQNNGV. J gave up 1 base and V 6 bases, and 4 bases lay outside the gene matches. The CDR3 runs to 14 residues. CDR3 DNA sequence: TGTGCCAGCAGGGACAGGGATGGGAACACTGAAGCTTTCTTT. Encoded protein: CASRDRDGNTEAFF.

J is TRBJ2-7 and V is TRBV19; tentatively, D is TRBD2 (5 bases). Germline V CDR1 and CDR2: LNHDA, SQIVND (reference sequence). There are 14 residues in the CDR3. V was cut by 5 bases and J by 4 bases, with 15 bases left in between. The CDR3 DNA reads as TGTGCCAGTAGTCCGGGGTCCGTGCGTTACGAGCAGTACTTC. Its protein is CASSPGSVRYEQYF.

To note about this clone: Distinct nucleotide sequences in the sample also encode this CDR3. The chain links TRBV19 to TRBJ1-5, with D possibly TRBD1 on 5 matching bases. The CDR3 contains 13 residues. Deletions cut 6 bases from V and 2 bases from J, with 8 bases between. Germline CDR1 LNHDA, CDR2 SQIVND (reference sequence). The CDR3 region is CASRGQGNQPQHF. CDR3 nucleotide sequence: TGTGCCAGTAGGGGGCAAGGCAATCAGCCCCAGCATTTT.

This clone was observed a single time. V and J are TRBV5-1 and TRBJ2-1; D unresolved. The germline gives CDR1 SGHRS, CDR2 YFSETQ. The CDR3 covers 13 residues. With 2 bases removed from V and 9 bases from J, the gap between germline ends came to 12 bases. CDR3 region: CASSFTVAGEQFF. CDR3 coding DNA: TGCGCCAGCAGCTTTACCGTGGCCGGTGAGCAGTTCTTC.

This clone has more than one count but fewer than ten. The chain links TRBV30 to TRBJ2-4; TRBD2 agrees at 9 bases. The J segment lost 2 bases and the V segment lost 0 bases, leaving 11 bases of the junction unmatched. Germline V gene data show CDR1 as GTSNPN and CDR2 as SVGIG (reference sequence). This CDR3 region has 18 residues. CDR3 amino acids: CAWSVPFFGTSSKNIQYF. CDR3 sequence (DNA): TGTGCCTGGAGTGTACCTTTTTTCGGGACTAGCTCCAAAAACATTCAGTACTTC.

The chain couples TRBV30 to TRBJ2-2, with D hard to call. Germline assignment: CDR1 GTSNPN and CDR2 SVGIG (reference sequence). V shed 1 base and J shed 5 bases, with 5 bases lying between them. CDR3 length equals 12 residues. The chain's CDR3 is CAWSERTGELFF. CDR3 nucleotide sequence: TGTGCCTGGAGTGAGCGAACCGGGGAGCTGTTTTTT.

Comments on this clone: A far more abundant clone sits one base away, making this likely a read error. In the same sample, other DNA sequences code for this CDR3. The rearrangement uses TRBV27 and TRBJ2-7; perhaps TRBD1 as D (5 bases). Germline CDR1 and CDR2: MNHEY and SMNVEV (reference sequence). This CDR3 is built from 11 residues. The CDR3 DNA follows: TGTGCCAGCAGTTGGGGCGACGAACAGTACTTC. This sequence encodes CASSWGDEQYF.

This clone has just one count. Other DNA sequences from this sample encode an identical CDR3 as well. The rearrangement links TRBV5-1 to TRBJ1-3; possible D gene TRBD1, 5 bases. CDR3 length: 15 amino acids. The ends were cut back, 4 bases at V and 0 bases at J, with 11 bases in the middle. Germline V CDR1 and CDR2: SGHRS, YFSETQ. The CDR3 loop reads CASSLSGVSGNTIYF. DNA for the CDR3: TGCGCCAGCAGCCTCTCGGGGGTCTCTGGAAACACCATATATTTT. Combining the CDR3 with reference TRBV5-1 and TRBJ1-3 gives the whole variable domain KAGVTQTPRYLIKTRGQQVTLSCSPISGHRSVSWYQQTPGQGLQFLFEYFSETQRNKGNFPGRFSGRQFSNSRSEMNVSTLELGDSALYLCASSLSGVSGNTIYFGEGSWLTVV.